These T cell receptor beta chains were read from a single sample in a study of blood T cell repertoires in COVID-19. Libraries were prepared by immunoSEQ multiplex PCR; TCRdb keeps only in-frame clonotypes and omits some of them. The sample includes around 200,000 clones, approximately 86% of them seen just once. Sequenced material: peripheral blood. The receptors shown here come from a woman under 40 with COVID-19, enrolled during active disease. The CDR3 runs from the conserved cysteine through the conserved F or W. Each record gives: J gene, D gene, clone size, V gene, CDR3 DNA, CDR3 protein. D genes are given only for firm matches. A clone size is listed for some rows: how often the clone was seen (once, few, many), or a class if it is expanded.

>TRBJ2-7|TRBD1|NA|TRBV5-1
TGCGCCAGCAGCTCGTTGACAGGGGACTACGAGCAGTACTTC
CASSSLTGDYEQYF
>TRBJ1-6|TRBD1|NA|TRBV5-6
TGTGCCAGCAGCCGGGACAGGGATTCACCCCTCCACTTT
CASSRDRDSPLHF
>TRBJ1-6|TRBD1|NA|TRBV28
TGTGCCAGCAGTTCTTCAGGGGGACCTAATTCACCCCTCCACTTT
CASSSSGGPNSPLHF
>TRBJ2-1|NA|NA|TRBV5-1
TGCGCCAGCAGCTTGGGGACTCCCAGGCCAGATGAGCAGTTCTTC
CASSLGTPRPDEQFF
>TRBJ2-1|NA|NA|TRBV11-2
TGTGCCAGCAGCTCCCCGGGGGAGGGGGTTTACAATGAGCAGTTCTTC
CASSSPGEGVYNEQFF
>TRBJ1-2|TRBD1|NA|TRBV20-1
TGCAGTGGGACAGGGGATGGCTACACCTTC
CSGTGDGYTF
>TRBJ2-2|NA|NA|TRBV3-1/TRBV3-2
TGTGCCAGCAGCCAGCAGGGCGGCGGGGAGCTGTTTTTT
CASSQQGGGELFF
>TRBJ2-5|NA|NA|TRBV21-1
TGTGCCAGCAGCAAAGAAGGTGATAGCGGGAGGGTTGGGGAGACCCAGTACTTC
CASSKEGDSGRVGETQYF
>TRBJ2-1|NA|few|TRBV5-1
TGCGCCAGCAGCTCGGCCGGACTCCTAACCCACAATGAGCAGTTCTTC
CASSSAGLLTHNEQFF
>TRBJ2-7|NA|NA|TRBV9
TGTGCCAGCAGCCCTGGGACTTCCTACGAGCAGTACTTC
CASSPGTSYEQYF
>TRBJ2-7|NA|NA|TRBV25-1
TGTGCCAGCACCTCGCGGGACCTCCCGGGTGAGCAGTACTTC
CASTSRDLPGEQYF
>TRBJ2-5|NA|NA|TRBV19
TGTGCCAGTAGTTCGGGACTTCTAGGACAAGAGACCCAGTACTTC
CASSSGLLGQETQYF
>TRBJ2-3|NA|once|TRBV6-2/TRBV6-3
TGTGCCAGCAGCTTTGCGGGTCCCACAGATACGCAGTATTTT
CASSFAGPTDTQYF
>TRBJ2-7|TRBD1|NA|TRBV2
TGTGCCAGCTGGGGACAGGGTCTCTACGAGCAGTACTTC
CASWGQGLYEQYF
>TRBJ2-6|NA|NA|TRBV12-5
TGTGCTAGTGGTTTGGTTCTAGGACCTCTAGGACAGCAGGTTTCTGGGGCCAACGTCCTGACTTTC
CASGLVLGPLGQQVSGANVLTF
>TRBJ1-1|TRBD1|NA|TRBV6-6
TGTGCCAGCAGTAAAGGGACAGGGCGGACTGAAGCTTTCTTT
CASSKGTGRTEAFF
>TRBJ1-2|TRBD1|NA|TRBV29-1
TGCAGCGTTGAAGGGGGGACAGGGAAAGGCTACACCTTC
CSVEGGTGKGYTF
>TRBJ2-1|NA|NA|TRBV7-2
TGTGCCAGCAGTCCCCTCGCGGGCTCCTACAATGAGCAGTTCTTC
CASSPLAGSYNEQFF
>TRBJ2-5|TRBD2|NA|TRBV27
TGTGCCAGCAGTTCGACGACTAGCGGAGAGACCCAGTACTTC
CASSSTTSGETQYF
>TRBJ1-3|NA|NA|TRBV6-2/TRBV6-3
TGTGCCAGCAGTTACTACCAGGGAGGAAACACCATATATTTT
CASSYYQGGNTIYF
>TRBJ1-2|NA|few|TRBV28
TGTGCCAGCAGTTTAAGTCTCGGCTATGGCTACACCTTC
CASSLSLGYGYTF